This T cell receptor beta chain is from a study of CD8+CD57+ T cells in acquired aplastic anemia. Study-level points and caveats: The CD8+ Simpson's diversity of patients and controls was not significantly different.

This clonotype was detected a few times. The antigen remains undetermined. Germline lookup yields CDR1 DFQATT and CDR2 SNEGSKA (reference sequence). The V gene lost 5 bases and the J gene lost 3 bases, with 10 bases spanning the gap. This CDR3 region has 12 residues. CDR3 and TCR beta VDJ profiling relied on a genomic DNA template. Each CDR3 protein is one row after TCRdb ran MiXCR on the reads. The top ten hold 40% to 50% of the sample, which has 170,000 or so distinct CDR3 sequences, around 63% seen once. Patients chosen for sequencing had shown CD8+CD57+ cell expansion by flow cytometry. The sequence was collected from a human donor with aplastic anemia. The chain joins TRBV20-1 to TRBJ1-2; D is ambiguous. Sequencing input: sorted CD4+, CD8+, or CD8+CD57+ T cells (not recorded which) from PBMCs. Here the CDR3 reads CSALREDYGYTF. The CDR3 DNA follows: TGCAGTGCTTTAAGGGAGGACTATGGCTACACCTTC.